The rows below give T cell receptor beta chains drawn from one sample of a study of shared clonotypes between healthy human individuals. Assay used: immunoSEQ multiplex PCR; TCRdb lists only in-frame clones, some missing. The sample records approximately 350,000 clones, around 96% being singletons. The specimen was memory CD8+ T cells sorted from blood. The receptor set was obtained from a man younger than 40 in good health. CDR3s include the opening cysteine and the closing phenylalanine or tryptophan. The D gene is left open where the match is weak. Clone size is shown for a subset of rows, as once, few, many or a class of expanded clone.

len	v_gene	j_gene	d_gene	abundance	CDR3aa	CDR3nt
15	TRBV2	TRBJ2-4	.	.	CASSFLHLAKNIQYF	TGTGCCAGCAGTTTCCTACACCTAGCCAAAAACATTCAGTACTTC
16	TRBV11-2	TRBJ2-1	TRBD1	.	CASSPFTGTGGDEQFF	TGTGCCAGCAGCCCTTTTACCGGGACAGGGGGCGATGAGCAGTTCTTC
15	TRBV4-1	TRBJ2-2	.	.	CASSQPESNTGELFF	TGCGCCAGCAGCCAACCCGAATCGAACACCGGGGAGCTGTTTTTT
16	TRBV6-5	TRBJ2-1	TRBD2	.	CASSYSASGRYNEQFF	TGTGCCAGCAGTTACTCGGCTAGCGGGAGATACAATGAGCAGTTCTTC
12	TRBV30	TRBJ1-2	.	.	CAWREFNYGYTF	TGTGCCTGGAGAGAGTTTAACTATGGCTACACCTTC
14	TRBV11-2	TRBJ1-2	.	.	CASSLVSFANGYTF	TGTGCCAGCAGCTTAGTCAGTTTCGCTAATGGCTACACCTTC
13	TRBV6-6	TRBJ2-7	.	.	CASRRTLYYEQYF	TGTGCCAGCAGGCGGACCCTATACTACGAGCAGTACTTC
15	TRBV19	TRBJ1-2	TRBD1	.	CASSAGTANHYGYTF	TGTGCCAGTAGTGCCGGGACAGCTAACCACTATGGCTACACCTTC
19	TRBV7-9	TRBJ2-2	TRBD2	.	CASSLAIGRLAGATGELFF	TGTGCCAGCAGCTTAGCGATCGGCCGACTAGCGGGAGCCACCGGGGAGCTGTTTTTT
16	TRBV2	TRBJ1-2	.	.	CASSEALHGGLGGYTF	TGTGCCAGCAGTGAAGCGCTTCACGGAGGGTTAGGAGGCTACACCTTC
14	TRBV10-3	TRBJ1-5	.	.	CAISESQGNQPQHF	TGTGCCATCAGTGAGTCGCAGGGCAATCAGCCCCAGCATTTT
14	TRBV27	TRBJ2-3	.	.	CASMGAASTDTQYF	TGTGCCAGCATGGGGGCTGCTAGCACAGATACGCAGTATTTT
15	TRBV7-8	TRBJ2-1	TRBD2	once	CASSVRTSGKDEQFF	TGTGCCAGCAGCGTTAGGACTAGCGGGAAGGATGAGCAGTTCTTC
12	TRBV7-3	TRBJ2-3	.	once	CASSLLGDTQYF	TGTGCCAGCAGCTTACTTGGAGATACGCAGTATTTT